This T cell receptor beta chain was sequenced in a study of shared clonotypes between healthy human individuals. Unsorted PBMC contributed about 0.3 ug DNA, tens of thousands of T cell genomes, to each replicate PCR. Original analysis: Owing to the provision of junction-only sequences devoid of quality scores by immunoSEQ, filtering differed. Only in-frame clones appear in the TCRdb table, and some are missing; sequencing was by immunoSEQ multiplex PCR. From that table come the V and J calls and clone size; the DNA was used to work out D and trimming. The sample yields about half a million clones, over 60% seen once. Comment on this clone: No antigen is known for it.

Overall study findings and caveats: It was the few donors that limited the genetic and exposure-history diversity represented. Among donors, the sharing of clonotypes was expected to be influenced by sequencing depth.

Germline loops: CDR1 SGHAT, CDR2 FQNNGV. The length of the CDR3 is 15 residues. With 5 bases removed from V and 7 bases from J, the gap between germline ends came to 20 bases. The source material was PBMCs. The clonotype comes from a woman aged 35 to 49 in good health. Some clones in this sample may be carry-over from other donors' samples. This rearrangement joins TRBV11-2 to TRBJ1-1; D perhaps matches TRBD1 (6 bases). CDR3: CASSRRGGGSSEAFF. CDR3 DNA sequence: TGTGCCAGCAGCCGAAGGGGGGGTGGCAGTAGTGAAGCTTTCTTT.